The source of this T cell receptor beta chain is a study of cytotoxic CD8 clonotypes in ibrutinib-treated CLL. Study-level information: Response samples were taken after a median about twelve months of treatment, range 6 to 36. General study points: Sustained-remission and progressing patients had unequal sampling times.

Of note for this clone: No antigen is known for it.

Target depth was 1 in 200,000 to 1 in 1 million T cells, about 10x per clonotype. Assay: immunoSEQ multiplex PCR; the TCRdb copy retains only in-frame clones and omits some. The table records around 150,000 clones, roughly 88% of them present only once. The sample in question was PBMCs, obtained at disease progression, from a patient treated with ibrutinib. This sequence originates from a human donor with chronic lymphocytic leukemia.

This CDR3 reads CASSAWTESSYEQYF. The CDR3 bases are TGTGCCAGCAGTGCGTGGACGGAGAGCTCCTACGAGCAGTACTTC. The J gene is TRBJ2-7, the V gene TRBV6-1; D not resolved. The CDR3 is 15 residues long. V lost 4 bases and J lost 0, with 13 bases in between. Germline loops: CDR1 MNHNS, CDR2 SASEGT.